The clone carrying this TCR beta chain was recorded many times. Amplification of TCR beta CDR3 regions was performed using RNA transcripts as template. With the HTBI primer set, the TCR CDR3 went through a first round of RT-PCR. TCRdb redid the calling of the multiplex PCR reads with MiXCR, one entry per CDR3 protein. The table includes nearly 600,000 distinct CDR3 sequences, about 14% detected once. The data stem from a study of T cells in Graves' hyperthyroidism and ophthalmopathy. The V segment lost 4 bases and the J segment 4 bases; nucleotides outside the gene matches: 5. The germline V gene encodes CDR1 SGHTA and CDR2 FQGNSA. The CDR3 totals 14 residues. Ophthalmopathy cases met thresholds of Clinical Activity Score at least 3, NOSPECS grade at least 4 and duration under 3 months. 10 ml of fresh peripheral blood supplied the PBMCs.

The TCR comes from a woman between 18 and 30 years old with Graves' ophthalmopathy. Sequencing was done on a sample of blood. The chain uses TRBV7-2 and TRBJ1-1, with 8 positions matching TRBD1. This CDR3 is CASSSNTGGTEAFF. Here the CDR3 DNA reads TGTGCCAGCAGCTCGAATACAGGGGGCACTGAAGCTTTCTTT.